Reported below is one T cell receptor beta chain. The sample originates from a study of cytomegalovirus exposure and HLA in healthy donors. Overall study context: An analysis done earlier identified some 120 million unique TCR beta sequences from about 179 million T cells.

In the PCR, 60 Vbeta and 13 Jbeta primers were used. Measured with immunoSEQ multiplex PCR; TCRdb has only the in-frame clones, and not every one. The table has about 170,000 clones, 80% to 90% seen once. The germline gives CDR1 MGHRA, CDR2 YSYEKL. The CDR3 has 17 amino acids. The V end lost 1 base, the J end lost 6 bases, and 19 bases lay between the germline ends. V usage is TRBV4-1 and J usage is TRBJ1-5; no firm D call. The receptor comes from a girl under 18 in good health and CMV-seropositive. The sample comprised PBMCs. CDR3 DNA sequence: TGCGCCAGCAGCCAAGGGAGAGTCCACGCCGGGAGTCAGCCCCAGCATTTT. Protein product: CASSQGRVHAGSQPQHF.